This T cell receptor (beta chain) was observed in a study of T cells in Graves' hyperthyroidism and ophthalmopathy. RNA transcripts provided the source from which TCR beta CDR3 regions were amplified. Initially, a first-round RT-PCR of the TCR CDR3 employed the HTBI primer set. TCRdb reprocessed the multiplex PCR reads via MiXCR and lists one record per CDR3 protein. The sample yields approximately 300,000 distinct CDR3 sequences, around 15% seen once. Under 3 months was the duration of disease in ophthalmopathy patients, who also had a Clinical Activity Score of at least 3 and a NOSPECS grade of at least 4. Fresh peripheral blood, more than 8 ml of it, supplied the PBMCs. About this clonotype: Antigen: not known.

The study's findings and limits: Stable hyperthyroidism and ophthalmopathy were separated using 13 V-J signatures. Most expanded thyroid clonotypes above 0.001 recurred in blood.

The V end lost 4 bases, the J end lost 3 bases, and 16 bases lay between the germline ends. Germline loops: CDR1 SGDLS, CDR2 YYNGEE. This CDR3 has 15 residues. The chain employs TRBV9 and TRBJ1-1; possibly TRBD1 for D (6 bases). The TCR originated in a woman in her sixties or seventies with Graves' ophthalmopathy. Sequencing was carried out using blood. The CDR3 region has the DNA TGTGCCAGCAGCAAACAGGGAAGTGGGGACACTGAAGCTTTCTTT. This codes for CASSKQGSGDTEAFF.